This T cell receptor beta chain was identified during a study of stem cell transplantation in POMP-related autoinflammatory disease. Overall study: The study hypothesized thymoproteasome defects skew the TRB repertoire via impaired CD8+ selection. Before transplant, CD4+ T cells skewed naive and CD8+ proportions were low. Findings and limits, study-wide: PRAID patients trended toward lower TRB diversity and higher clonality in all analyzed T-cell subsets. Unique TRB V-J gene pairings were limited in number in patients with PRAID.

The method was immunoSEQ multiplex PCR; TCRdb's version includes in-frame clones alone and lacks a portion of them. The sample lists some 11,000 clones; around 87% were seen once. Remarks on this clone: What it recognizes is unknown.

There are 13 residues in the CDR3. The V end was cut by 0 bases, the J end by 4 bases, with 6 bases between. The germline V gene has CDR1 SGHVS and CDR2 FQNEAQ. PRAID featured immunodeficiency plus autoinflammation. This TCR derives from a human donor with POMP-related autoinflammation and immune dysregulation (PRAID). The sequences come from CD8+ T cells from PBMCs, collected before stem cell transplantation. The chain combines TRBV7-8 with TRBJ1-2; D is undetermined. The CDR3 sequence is CASSLAKGYGYTF. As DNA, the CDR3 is TGTGCCAGCAGCTTAGCAAAGGGCTATGGCTACACCTTC.